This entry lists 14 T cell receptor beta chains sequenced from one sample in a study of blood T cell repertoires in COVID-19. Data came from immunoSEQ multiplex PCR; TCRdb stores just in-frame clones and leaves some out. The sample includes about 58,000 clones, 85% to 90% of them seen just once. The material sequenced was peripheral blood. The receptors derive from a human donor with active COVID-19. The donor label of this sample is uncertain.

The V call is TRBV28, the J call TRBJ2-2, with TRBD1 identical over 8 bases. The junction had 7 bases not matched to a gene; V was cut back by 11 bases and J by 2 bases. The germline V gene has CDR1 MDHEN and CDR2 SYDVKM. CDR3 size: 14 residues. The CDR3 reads CAAYRGSNTGELFF. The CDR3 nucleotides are TGTGCCGCCTACAGGGGGAGTAACACCGGGGAGCTGTTTTTT.

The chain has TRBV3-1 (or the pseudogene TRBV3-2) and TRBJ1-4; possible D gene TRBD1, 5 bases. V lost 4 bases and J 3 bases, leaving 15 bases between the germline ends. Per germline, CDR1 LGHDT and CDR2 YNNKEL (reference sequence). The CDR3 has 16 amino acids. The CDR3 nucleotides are TGTGCCAGCAGCCGAGACCAGGGATGGGCTAATGAAAAACTGTTTTTT. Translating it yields CASSRDQGWANEKLFF.

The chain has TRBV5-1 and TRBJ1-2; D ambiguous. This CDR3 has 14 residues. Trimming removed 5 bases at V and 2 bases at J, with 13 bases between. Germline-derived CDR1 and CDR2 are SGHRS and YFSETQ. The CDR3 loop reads CASREEPLNYGYTF. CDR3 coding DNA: TGCGCCAGCAGGGAGGAGCCGCTAAACTATGGCTACACCTTC.

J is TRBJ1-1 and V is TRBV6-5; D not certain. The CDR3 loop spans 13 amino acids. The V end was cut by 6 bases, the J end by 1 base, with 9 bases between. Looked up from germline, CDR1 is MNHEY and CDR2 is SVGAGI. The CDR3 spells CASRGRSNTEAFF. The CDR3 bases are TGTGCCAGCAGGGGCAGGTCGAACACTGAAGCTTTCTTT.

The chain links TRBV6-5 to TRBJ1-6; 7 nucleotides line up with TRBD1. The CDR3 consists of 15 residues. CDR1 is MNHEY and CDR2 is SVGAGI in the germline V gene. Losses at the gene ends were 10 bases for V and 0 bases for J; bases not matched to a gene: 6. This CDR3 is CATLRDSSYNSPLHF. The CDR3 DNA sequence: TGTGCCACTTTACGGGACAGCTCCTATAATTCACCCCTCCACTTT.

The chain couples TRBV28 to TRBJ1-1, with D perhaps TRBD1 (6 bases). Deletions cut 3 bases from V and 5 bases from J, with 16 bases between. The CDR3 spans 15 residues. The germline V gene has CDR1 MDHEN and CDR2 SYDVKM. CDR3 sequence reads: CASSFYRAMGTEAFF. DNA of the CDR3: TGTGCCAGCAGTTTTTACAGGGCTATGGGAACTGAAGCTTTCTTT.

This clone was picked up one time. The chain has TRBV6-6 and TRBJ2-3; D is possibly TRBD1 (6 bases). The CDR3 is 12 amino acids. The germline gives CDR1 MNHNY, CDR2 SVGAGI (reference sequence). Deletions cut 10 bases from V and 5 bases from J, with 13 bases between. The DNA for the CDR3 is TGTGCCACCAAAACAGGGATAGATACGCAGTATTTT. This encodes CATKTGIDTQYF.

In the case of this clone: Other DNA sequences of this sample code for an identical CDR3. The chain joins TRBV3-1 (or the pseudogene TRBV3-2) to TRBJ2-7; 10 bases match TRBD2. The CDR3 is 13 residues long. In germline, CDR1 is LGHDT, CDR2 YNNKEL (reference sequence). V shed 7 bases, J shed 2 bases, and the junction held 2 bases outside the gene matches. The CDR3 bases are TGTGCCAGCAAACTAGCGGGGACCTACGAGCAGTACTTC. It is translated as CASKLAGTYEQYF.

The CDR3: CASSFSGGGPDTQYF. The CDR3 DNA sequence: TGTGCCAGCAGCTTTAGCGGGGGGGGGCCAGATACGCAGTATTTT. The rearrangement uses TRBV11-3 and TRBJ2-3; 11 nucleotides align to TRBD2. Germline values: CDR1 SGHNT, CDR2 YENEEA. The V gene end was trimmed by 3 bases and the J gene end by 4 bases; junction bases not matched to a gene: 3. The CDR3 covers 15 residues.

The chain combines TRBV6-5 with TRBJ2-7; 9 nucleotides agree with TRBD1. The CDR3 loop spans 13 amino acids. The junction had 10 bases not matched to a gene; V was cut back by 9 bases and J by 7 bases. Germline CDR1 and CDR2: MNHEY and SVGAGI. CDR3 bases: TGTGCCAGGGTCGGGACAGGGACGAAAGAGCAGTACTTC. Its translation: CARVGTGTKEQYF.

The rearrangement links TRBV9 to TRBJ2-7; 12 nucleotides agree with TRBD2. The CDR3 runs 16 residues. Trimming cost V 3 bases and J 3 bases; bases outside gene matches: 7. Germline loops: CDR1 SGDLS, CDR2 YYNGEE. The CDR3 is CASSEGPGLAGYEQYF. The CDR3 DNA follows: TGTGCCAGCAGCGAGGGACCGGGACTAGCGGGCTACGAGCAGTACTTC.

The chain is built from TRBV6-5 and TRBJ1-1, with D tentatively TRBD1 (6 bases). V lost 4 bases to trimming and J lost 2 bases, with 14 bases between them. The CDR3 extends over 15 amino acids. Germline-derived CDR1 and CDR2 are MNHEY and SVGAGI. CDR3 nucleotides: TGTGCCAGCAGTTTGCGGACAGCACAAAACACTGAAGCTTTCTTT. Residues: CASSLRTAQNTEAFF.

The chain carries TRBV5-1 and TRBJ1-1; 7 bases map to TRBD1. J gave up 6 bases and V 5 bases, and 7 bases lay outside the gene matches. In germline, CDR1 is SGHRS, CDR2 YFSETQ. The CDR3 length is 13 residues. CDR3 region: CASSPTGEAEAFF. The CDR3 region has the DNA TGCGCCAGCAGTCCAACAGGGGAGGCTGAAGCTTTCTTT.

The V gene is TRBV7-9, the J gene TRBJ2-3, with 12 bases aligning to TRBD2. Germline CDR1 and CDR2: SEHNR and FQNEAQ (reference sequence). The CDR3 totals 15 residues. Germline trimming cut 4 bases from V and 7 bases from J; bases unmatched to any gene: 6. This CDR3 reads CASSSGLAGTYTQYF. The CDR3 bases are TGTGCCAGCAGCTCCGGACTAGCGGGAACCTATACGCAGTATTTT.